Described below is a single TCR beta chain sequence and its context. The sample is drawn from a study of T cells in localized non-small cell lung cancer. Produced via immunoSEQ multiplex PCR; TCRdb's table is partial and in-frame only. The sample lists 20,000 to 30,000 clones, 80% to 95% occurring once. Germline CDR1 reads SGHTA; CDR2 reads FQGTGA. The V end was cut by 1 base, the J end by 6 bases, with 3 bases between. This CDR3 is 12 amino acids long. The genes are TRBV7-3 and TRBJ2-2; no definite D call. The sample was peripheral blood, taken before any cancer treatment. The clonotype comes from a female donor of 60 years or more with stage II squamous cell lung carcinoma. CDR3 loop: CASSLRPGELFF. Here the CDR3 DNA reads TGTGCCAGCAGCTTAAGACCCGGGGAGCTGTTTTTT.